The 20 T cell receptor beta chains reported below all come from one sample, sequenced in a study of blood T cell repertoires in COVID-19. TCRdb's copy holds only in-frame clones and misses some; the assay was immunoSEQ multiplex PCR. The table shows over 200,000 clones, with roughly nine tenths occurring only once. The sequenced sample was peripheral blood. The receptors shown here come from a man aged 55 to 69 who had recovered from COVID-19.

This chain links TRBV7-3 with TRBJ2-5, with 8 nucleotides matching TRBD1. Per the germline V gene, CDR1 is SGHTA and CDR2 is FQGTGA. Trimming cost V 8 bases and J 5 bases; bases outside gene matches: 19. This CDR3 region has 17 residues. CDR3 in DNA: TGTGCCAGCGGCGAGACGCTCCCGAGCAGGGGGCGGGAGACCCAGTACTTC. Translation: CASGETLPSRGRETQYF.

The chain couples TRBV7-9 to TRBJ2-3, with TRBD2 matching over 12 bases. The CDR3 contains 19 residues. Trimming removed 6 bases from V and 0 bases from J; junction bases left unmatched: 13. Per germline, CDR1 SEHNR and CDR2 FQNEAQ (reference sequence). CDR3 sequence reads: CASSFARTSGETSTDTQYF. The CDR3 nucleotides are TGTGCCAGCAGTTTCGCACGGACTAGCGGGGAGACTAGCACAGATACGCAGTATTTT.

The chain is built from TRBV25-1 and TRBJ1-2; D is unclear. Per the germline V gene, CDR1 is MGHDK and CDR2 is SYGVNS. This CDR3 is 14 amino acids long. Trimming removed 3 bases at V and 4 bases at J, with 12 bases between. CDR3 amino acids: CASSDYPGSYGYTF. In nucleotides, the CDR3 is TGTGCCAGCAGTGATTACCCCGGGAGCTATGGCTACACCTTC.

The V and J genes are TRBV18 and TRBJ2-7; TRBD2 agrees at 15 bases. The CDR3 length is 17 residues. V was pared by 0 bases and J by 1 base, with 1 base of the junction left unmatched. Germline CDR1 KGHSH, CDR2 LQKENI. The CDR3 loop is CASSPPGLAGGSYEQYF. In DNA, the CDR3 is TGTGCCAGCTCACCACCCGGACTAGCGGGAGGGTCCTACGAGCAGTACTTC.

The chain combines TRBV27 with TRBJ2-5; a possible D gene is TRBD2 (5 bases). Trimming took 4 bases from V and 14 from J, leaving 14 bases between them. Per the germline V gene, CDR1 is MNHEY and CDR2 is SMNVEV (reference sequence). The CDR3 runs 11 residues. CDR3 in DNA: TGTGCCAGCAGTTCCAACCGGGAACTTTACTTC. Translating it yields CASSSNRELYF.

The chain is built from TRBV3-1 (or the pseudogene TRBV3-2) and TRBJ1-1; TRBD1 is a possible D gene (6 bases). V lost 6 bases, J lost 1 base, and 12 bases lay in between. The CDR3 extends over 14 amino acids. Germline CDR1 LGHDT, CDR2 YNNKEL (reference sequence). The CDR3 loop is CASRGDKGNTEAFF. In nucleotides, the CDR3 is TGTGCCAGCAGGGGGGACAAGGGGAACACTGAAGCTTTCTTT.

The chain is built from TRBV4-3 and TRBJ2-1; weak D call: TRBD1 (7 bases). Trimming left V 4 bases short and J 6 bases short, with 19 bases between. The germline V gene has CDR1 LGHNA and CDR2 YSLEER. The CDR3 is 16 amino acids. CDR3 amino acids: CASSPEGGQSRNEQFF. The DNA of the CDR3 is TGCGCCAGCAGCCCGGAGGGGGGACAGTCTCGCAATGAGCAGTTCTTC.

This chain uses TRBV6-2 or TRBV6-3 with TRBJ2-2; 7 positions agree with TRBD1. Germline V CDR1 and CDR2: MNHEY, SVGEGT. This CDR3 comprises 13 residues. Trimming at V came to 5 bases and at J to 5 bases, leaving 2 bases not matched to a gene. The CDR3 reads CASSNRGTGELFF. The CDR3 DNA follows: TGTGCCAGCAGTAACAGGGGAACCGGGGAGCTGTTTTTT.

This clone has a handful of counts. The chain links TRBV2 to TRBJ1-6; D gene unclear. Germline CDR1 reads SNHLY; CDR2 reads FYNNEI. V was trimmed by 3 bases and J by 7 bases, leaving 7 bases between them. The CDR3 consists of 13 residues. DNA for the CDR3: TGTGCCAGCAGTGACCGGGGAAATTCACCCCTCCACTTT. Its protein is CASSDRGNSPLHF. Looking up the rest from reference TRBV2 and TRBJ1-6 gives the full variable domain: EPEVTQTPSHQVTQMGQEVILRCVPISNHLYFYWYRQILGQKVEFLVSFYNNEISEKSEIFDDQFSVERPDGSNFTLKIRSTKLEDSAMYFCASSDRGNSPLHFGNGTRLTVT.

J is TRBJ2-2 and V is TRBV7-9; possible D gene TRBD1, 6 bases. The V gene's germline CDR1 is SEHNR and CDR2 FQNEAQ (reference sequence). CDR3 length: 14 residues. Trimming cost V 5 bases and J 4 bases, with 11 bases left between them. The CDR3 DNA follows: TGTGCCAGCAGCCCTCAGGGGATCACCGGGGAGCTGTTTTTT. It translates to CASSPQGITGELFF.

The chain employs TRBV24-1 and TRBJ1-5; D gene uncertain. The germline V gene has CDR1 KGHDR and CDR2 SFDVKD. Trimming took off 3 bases at V and 1 base at J, with 9 bases between the two ends. The CDR3 consists of 15 residues. The CDR3, as DNA: TGTGCCACCAGTGATACGACAATCAGCAATCAGCCCCAGCATTTT. Translation: CATSDTTISNQPQHF.

CDR3 sequence: CASSLVSDLASEQYF. CDR3 coding DNA: TGTGCCAGCAGCTTGGTTTCAGATCTAGCTAGCGAGCAGTACTTC. The genes are TRBV5-6 and TRBJ2-7, with D possibly being TRBD2 (5 bases). The CDR3 covers 15 residues. Between the trimmed V and J ends, which lost 0 bases and 6 bases, there was a span of 16 bases. In germline, CDR1 is SGHDT, CDR2 YYEEEE. Full variable domain (outside the CDR3, taken from reference TRBV5-6 and TRBJ2-7): DAGVTQSPTHLIKTRGQQVTLRCSPKSGHDTVSWYQQALGQGPQFIFQYYEEEERQRGNFPDRFSGHQFPNYSSELNVNALLLGDSALYLCASSLVSDLASEQYFGPGTRLTVT.

V usage is TRBV2 and J usage is TRBJ2-7, with 12 bases aligning to TRBD1. The CDR3 spans 15 residues. The V gene's germline CDR1 is SNHLY and CDR2 FYNNEI. Trimming cost V 3 bases and J 3 bases; bases outside gene matches: 3. Written as DNA, the CDR3 is TGTGCCAGCAGTGACCGGGACAGGGGGCACTACGAGCAGTACTTC. Amino acids: CASSDRDRGHYEQYF.

This chain uses TRBV7-9 with TRBJ2-1; 9 bases map to TRBD2. The length of the CDR3 is 16 residues. Per germline, CDR1 SEHNR and CDR2 FQNEAQ (reference sequence). V gave up 3 bases and J gave up 7 bases; unmatched junction bases: 10. CDR3 sequence reads: CASSFWASLAGNEQFF. DNA of the CDR3: TGTGCCAGCAGCTTCTGGGCCTCCCTAGCGGGAAATGAGCAGTTCTTC. The entire variable domain, with the rest obtained from reference TRBV7-9 and TRBJ2-1, is as follows: DTGVSQNPRHKITKRGQNVTFRCDPISEHNRLYWYRQTLGQGPEFLTYFQNEAQLEKSRLLSDRFSAERPKGSFSTLEIQRTEQGDSAMYLCASSFWASLAGNEQFFGPGTRLTVL.

This clone is a singleton in its sample. The gene calls are TRBV5-1 and TRBJ1-1; TRBD1 matches 8 bases. The V and J ends lost 4 bases and 2 bases, in that order; junction bases with no gene match: 10. In germline, CDR1 is SGHRS, CDR2 YFSETQ. CDR3 length: 16 residues. CDR3 in amino acids: CASSLGLGQANTEAFF. CDR3 coding DNA: TGCGCCAGCAGCCTCGGATTGGGACAGGCCAACACTGAAGCTTTCTTT.

This rearrangement joins TRBV7-3 to TRBJ2-1; tentative D call: TRBD1 (5 bases). Germline V gene lookup returns CDR1 SGHTA and CDR2 FQGTGA. V was shortened by 5 bases and J by 7 bases, with 12 bases between the two germline ends. There are 13 residues in the CDR3. Written as DNA, the CDR3 is TGTGCCAGCAGCGCCCAGGGATTTAATGAGCAGTTCTTC. Its protein product is CASSAQGFNEQFF.

The V call is TRBV24-1, the J call TRBJ1-2; D uncertain. The CDR3 is 12 residues long. Trimming shortened V by 6 bases and J by 4 bases, and 8 bases separated the two germline ends. Germline CDR1 is KGHDR and CDR2 is SFDVKD. The CDR3: CATSTPSYGYTF. The CDR3 nucleotides are TGTGCCACCAGTACACCCAGCTATGGCTACACCTTC.

CDR3 in amino acids: CSVEEVHHRYF. The CDR3 DNA is TGCAGCGTTGAAGAGGTCCACCATAGGTACTTC. The genes are TRBV29-1 and TRBJ2-5; D is uncertain. This CDR3 is built from 11 residues. Germline V gene lookup returns CDR1 SQVTM and CDR2 ANQGSEA. The V and J ends lost 0 bases and 13 bases respectively, with 12 bases between them.

In nucleotides, the CDR3 is TGTGCCAGCAGTTTAGCGGGAGCTTCAGATACGCAGTATTTT. Protein: CASSLAGASDTQYF. The chain recombines TRBV28 with TRBJ2-3; 7 bases agree with TRBD2. The CDR3 has 14 amino acids. The germline gives CDR1 MDHEN, CDR2 SYDVKM. J was trimmed by 4 bases and V by 2 bases; bases with no gene match: 3.

This chain links TRBV18 with TRBJ2-6, with D tentatively TRBD2 (6 bases). Germline assignment: CDR1 KGHSH and CDR2 LQKENI. The CDR3 runs 17 residues. V lost 2 bases and J 3 bases, leaving 14 bases between the germline ends. The DNA of the CDR3 is TGTGCCAGCTCACCAGGGACGGGAGCAAGTGGGGCCAACGTCCTGACTTTC. This sequence encodes CASSPGTGASGANVLTF. Combining the CDR3 with reference TRBV18 and TRBJ2-6 gives the whole variable domain NAGVMQNPRHLVRRRGQEARLRCSPMKGHSHVYWYRQLPEEGLKFMVYLQKENIIDESGMPKERFSAEFPKEGPSILRIQQVVRGDSAAYFCASSPGTGASGANVLTFGAGSRLTVL.